These 5 T cell receptor beta chains originate from one sample sequenced in a study of PD-L1 blockade in urothelial cancer. The repertoire was sequenced with immunoSEQ multiplex PCR; TCRdb's copy has only in-frame clones and lacks some. The sample carries approximately 100,000 clones, 70% to 90% recorded once. The source material was PBMCs, sampled around atezolizumab (anti-PD-L1) treatment. Source of these receptors: a man aged 45-65 years with urothelial cancer.

The J gene is TRBJ2-7, the V gene TRBV4-1; 7 positions agree with TRBD1. Germline-derived CDR1 and CDR2 are MGHRA and YSYEKL. The junction had 9 bases not matched to a gene; V was cut back by 4 bases and J by 3 bases. This CDR3 is 15 amino acids long. The CDR3 protein is CASSPRDSQDYEQYF. The CDR3 DNA reads as TGCGCCAGCAGCCCCCGGGACAGCCAAGACTACGAGCAGTACTTC.

The CDR3 region has the DNA TGTGCCAGCAGACCATCGTCCCAGGGGTACAATGAGCAGTTCTTC. It yields the protein CASRPSSQGYNEQFF. The V gene is TRBV7-2, the J gene TRBJ2-1, with D perhaps matching TRBD1 (6 bases). CDR3 length equals 15 residues. V was shortened by 6 bases and J by 4 bases, with 16 bases between the two germline ends. Per germline, CDR1 SGHTA and CDR2 FQGNSA.

The chain couples TRBV27 to TRBJ2-3, with 13 positions matching TRBD2. The germline V gene has CDR1 MNHEY and CDR2 SMNVEV (reference sequence). CDR3 length: 18 amino acids. The V gene end was trimmed by 5 bases and the J gene end by 2 bases; junction bases not matched to a gene: 10. CDR3 amino acids: CASSLTSGRAGVTDTQYF. The CDR3 nucleotides are TGTGCCAGCAGTCTCACTAGCGGGAGGGCCGGGGTCACAGATACGCAGTATTTT.

V gene TRBV5-1 combines with J gene TRBJ1-1, with D tentatively TRBD1 (6 bases). The CDR3 has 15 residues. From germline, CDR1 is SGHRS and CDR2 YFSETQ. Between the trimmed V and J ends, which lost 5 bases and 4 bases, there was a span of 18 bases. CDR3 sequence reads: CASRPDTGRGTEAFF. CDR3 bases: TGCGCCAGCAGGCCGGACACAGGGAGGGGCACTGAAGCTTTCTTT.

This clone has at least ten counts. The V gene is TRBV30, the J gene TRBJ2-7, with D perhaps matching TRBD2 (5 bases). V was shortened by 2 bases and J by 2 bases, with 7 bases between the two germline ends. Germline V gene data show CDR1 as GTSNPN and CDR2 as SVGIG (reference sequence). CDR3 size: 12 residues. CDR3 amino acids: CAWSSGAYEQYF. The CDR3 DNA reads as TGTGCCTGGAGTAGCGGCGCCTACGAGCAGTACTTC.